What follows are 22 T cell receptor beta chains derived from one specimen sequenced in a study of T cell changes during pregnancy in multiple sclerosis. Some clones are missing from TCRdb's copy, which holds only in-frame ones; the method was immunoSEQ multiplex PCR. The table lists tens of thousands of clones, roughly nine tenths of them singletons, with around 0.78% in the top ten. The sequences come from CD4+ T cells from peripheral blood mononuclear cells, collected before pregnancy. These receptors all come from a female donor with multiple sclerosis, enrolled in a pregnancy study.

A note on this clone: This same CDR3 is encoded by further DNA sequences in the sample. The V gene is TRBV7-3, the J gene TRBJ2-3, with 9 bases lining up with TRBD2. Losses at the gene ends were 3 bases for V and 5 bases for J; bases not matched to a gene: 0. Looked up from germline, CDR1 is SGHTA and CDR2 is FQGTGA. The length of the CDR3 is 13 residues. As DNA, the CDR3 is TGTGCCAGCAGCTTGCGGGAGGGAGATACGCAGTATTTT. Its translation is CASSLREGDTQYF. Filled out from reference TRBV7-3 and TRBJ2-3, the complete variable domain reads GAGVSQTPSNKVTEKGKYVELRCDPISGHTALYWYRQSLGQGPEFLIYFQGTGAADDSGLPNDRFFAVRPEGSVSTLKIQRTERGDSAVYLCASSLREGDTQYFGPGTRLTVL.

Written as DNA, the CDR3 is TGTGCCAGTAGTATTGTTTATGGAGACATTCAGTACTTC. The encoded protein is CASSIVYGDIQYF. The chain uses TRBV19 and TRBJ2-4; D remains unclear. This CDR3 comprises 13 residues. The V end lost 3 bases, the J end lost 8 bases, and 11 bases lay between the germline ends. CDR1 and CDR2 (germline): LNHDA, SQIVND (reference sequence).

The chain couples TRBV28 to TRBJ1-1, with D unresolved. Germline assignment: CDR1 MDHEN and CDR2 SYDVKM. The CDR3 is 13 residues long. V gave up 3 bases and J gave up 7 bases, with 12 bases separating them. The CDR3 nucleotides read TGTGCCAGCAGTTTCCCCCCAATCTATGAAGCTTTCTTT. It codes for CASSFPPIYEAFF.

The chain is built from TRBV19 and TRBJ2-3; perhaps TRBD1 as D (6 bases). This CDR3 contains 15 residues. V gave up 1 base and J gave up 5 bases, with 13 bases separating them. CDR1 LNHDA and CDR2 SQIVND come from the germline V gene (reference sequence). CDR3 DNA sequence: TGTGCCAGTAGTATAGGCACAGGGTCCGGAGATACGCAGTATTTT. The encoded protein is CASSIGTGSGDTQYF.

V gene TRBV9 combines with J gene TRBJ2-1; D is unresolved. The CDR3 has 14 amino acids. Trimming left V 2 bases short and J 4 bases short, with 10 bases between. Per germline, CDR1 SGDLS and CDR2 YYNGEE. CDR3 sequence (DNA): TGTGCCAGCAGCGTCTTAGACACTTACAATGAGCAGTTCTTC. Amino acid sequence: CASSVLDTYNEQFF.

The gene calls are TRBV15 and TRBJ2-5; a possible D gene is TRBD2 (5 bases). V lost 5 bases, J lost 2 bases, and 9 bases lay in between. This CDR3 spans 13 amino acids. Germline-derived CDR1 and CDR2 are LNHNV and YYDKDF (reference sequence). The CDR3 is CATSSGNQETQYF. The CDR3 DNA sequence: TGTGCCACCAGCTCGGGAAATCAAGAGACCCAGTACTTC.

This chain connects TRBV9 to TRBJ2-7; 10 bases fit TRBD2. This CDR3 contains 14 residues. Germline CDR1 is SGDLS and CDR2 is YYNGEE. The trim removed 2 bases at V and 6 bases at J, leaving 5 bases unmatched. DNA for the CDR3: TGTGCCAGCAGCGTCCTAGCGGGAGTGGGCGAGCAGTACTTC. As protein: CASSVLAGVGEQYF.

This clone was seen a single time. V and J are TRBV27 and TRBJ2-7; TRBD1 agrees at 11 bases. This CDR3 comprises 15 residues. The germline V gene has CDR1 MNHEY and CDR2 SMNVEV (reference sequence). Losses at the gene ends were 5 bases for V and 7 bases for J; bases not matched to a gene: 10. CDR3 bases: TGTGCCAGCAGTCCGGGGACAGGGGGGTCGGGGGAGCAGTACTTC. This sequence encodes CASSPGTGGSGEQYF.

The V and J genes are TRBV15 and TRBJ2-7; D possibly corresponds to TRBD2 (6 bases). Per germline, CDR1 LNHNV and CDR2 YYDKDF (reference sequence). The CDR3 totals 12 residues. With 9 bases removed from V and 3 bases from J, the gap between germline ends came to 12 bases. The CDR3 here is CATSGSGYEQYF. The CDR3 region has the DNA TGTGCCACGAGCGGTAGCGGCTACGAGCAGTACTTC.

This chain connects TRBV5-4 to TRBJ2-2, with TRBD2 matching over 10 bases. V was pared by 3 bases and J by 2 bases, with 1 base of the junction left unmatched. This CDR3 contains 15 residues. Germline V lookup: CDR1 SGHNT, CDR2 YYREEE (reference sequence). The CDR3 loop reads CASSSSGRNTGELFF. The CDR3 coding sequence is TGTGCCAGCAGCTCTAGCGGGAGAAACACCGGGGAGCTGTTTTTT.

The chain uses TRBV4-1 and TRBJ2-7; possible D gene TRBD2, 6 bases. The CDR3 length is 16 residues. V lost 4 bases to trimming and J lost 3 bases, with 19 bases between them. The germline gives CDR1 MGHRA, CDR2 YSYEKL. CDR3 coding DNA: TGCGCCAGCAGCCCTGCGTTAGGCGACGGGGGCTACGAGCAGTACTTC. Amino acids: CASSPALGDGGYEQYF.

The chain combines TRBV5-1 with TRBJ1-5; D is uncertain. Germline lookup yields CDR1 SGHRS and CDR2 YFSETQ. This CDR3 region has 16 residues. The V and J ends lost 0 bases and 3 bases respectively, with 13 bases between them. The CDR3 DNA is TGCGCCAGCAGCTTGGATCCCGGGAGACTCAATCAGCCCCAGCATTTT. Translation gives CASSLDPGRLNQPQHF. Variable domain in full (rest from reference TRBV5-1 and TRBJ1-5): KAGVTQTPRYLIKTRGQQVTLSCSPISGHRSVSWYQQTPGQGLQFLFEYFSETQRNKGNFPGRFSGRQFSNSRSEMNVSTLELGDSALYLCASSLDPGRLNQPQHFGDGTRLSIL.

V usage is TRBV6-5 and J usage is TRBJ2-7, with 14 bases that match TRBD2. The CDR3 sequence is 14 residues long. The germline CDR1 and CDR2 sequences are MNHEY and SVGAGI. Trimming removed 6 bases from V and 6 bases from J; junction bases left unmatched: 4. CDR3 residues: CASSGLAGGSEQYF. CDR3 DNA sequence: TGTGCCAGCAGCGGACTAGCGGGAGGTTCCGAGCAGTACTTC.

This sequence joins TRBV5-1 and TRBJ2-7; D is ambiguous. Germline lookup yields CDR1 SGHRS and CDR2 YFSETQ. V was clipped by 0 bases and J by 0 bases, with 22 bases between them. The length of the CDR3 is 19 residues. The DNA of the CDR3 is TGCGCCAGCAGCTTGGGGCGTCCGCTTACGGGTACTCACTCCTACGAGCAGTACTTC. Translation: CASSLGRPLTGTHSYEQYF.

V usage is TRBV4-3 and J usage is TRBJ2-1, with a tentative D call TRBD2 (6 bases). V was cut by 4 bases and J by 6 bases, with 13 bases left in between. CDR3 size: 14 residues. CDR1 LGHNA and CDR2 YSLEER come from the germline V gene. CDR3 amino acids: CASSLGLSVNEQFF. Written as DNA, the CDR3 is TGCGCCAGCAGCCTCGGACTATCTGTCAATGAGCAGTTCTTC.

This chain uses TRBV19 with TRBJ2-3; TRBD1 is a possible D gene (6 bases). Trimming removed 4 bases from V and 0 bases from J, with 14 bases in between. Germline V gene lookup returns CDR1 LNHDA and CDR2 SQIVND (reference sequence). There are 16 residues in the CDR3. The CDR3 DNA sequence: TGTGCCAGTAGTAGAGTGAGACAGGTCAGCACAGATACGCAGTATTTT. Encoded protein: CASSRVRQVSTDTQYF.

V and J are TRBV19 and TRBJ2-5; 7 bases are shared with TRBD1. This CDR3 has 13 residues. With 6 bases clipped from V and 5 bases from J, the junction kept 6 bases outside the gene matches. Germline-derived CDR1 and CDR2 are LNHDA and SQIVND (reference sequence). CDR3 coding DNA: TGTGCCAGTAGCCCGGGACAGTGGGAGACCCAGTACTTC. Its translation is CASSPGQWETQYF.

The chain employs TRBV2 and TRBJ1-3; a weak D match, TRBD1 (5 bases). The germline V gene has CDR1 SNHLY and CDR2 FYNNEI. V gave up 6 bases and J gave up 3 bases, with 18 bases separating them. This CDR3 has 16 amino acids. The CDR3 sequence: CASRGTTQGRGNTIYF. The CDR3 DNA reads TGTGCCAGCAGAGGTACCACTCAGGGCCGTGGAAACACCATATATTTT.

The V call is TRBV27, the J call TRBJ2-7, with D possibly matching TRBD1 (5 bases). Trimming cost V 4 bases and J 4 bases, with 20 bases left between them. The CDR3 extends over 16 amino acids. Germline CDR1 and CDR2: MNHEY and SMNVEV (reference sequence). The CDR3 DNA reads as TGTGCCAGCAGTTCGCCTACAGGACGCAAACATTACGAGCAGTACTTC. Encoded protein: CASSSPTGRKHYEQYF.

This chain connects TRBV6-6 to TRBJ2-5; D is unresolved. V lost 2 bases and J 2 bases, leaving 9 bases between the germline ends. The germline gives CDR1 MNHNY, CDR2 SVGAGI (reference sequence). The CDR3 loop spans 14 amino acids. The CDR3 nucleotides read TGTGCCAGCAGTTACGCGCACAGACAAGAGACCCAGTACTTC. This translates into CASSYAHRQETQYF.

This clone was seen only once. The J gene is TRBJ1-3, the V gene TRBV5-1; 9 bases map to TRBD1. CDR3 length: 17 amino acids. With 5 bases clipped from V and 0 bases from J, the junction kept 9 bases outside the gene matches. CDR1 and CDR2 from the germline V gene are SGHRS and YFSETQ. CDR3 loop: CASRQRTGVFSGNTIYF. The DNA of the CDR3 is TGCGCCAGCAGACAAAGGACAGGGGTCTTCTCTGGAAACACCATATATTTT.

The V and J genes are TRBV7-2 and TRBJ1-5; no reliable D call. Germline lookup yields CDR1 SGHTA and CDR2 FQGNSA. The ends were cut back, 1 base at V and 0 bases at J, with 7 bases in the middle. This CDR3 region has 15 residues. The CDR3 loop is CASSLGPVSNQPQHF. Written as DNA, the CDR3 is TGTGCCAGCAGCTTAGGCCCAGTTAGCAATCAGCCCCAGCATTTT.